Following are 18 T cell receptor beta chains from one sample sequenced in a study of cytomegalovirus exposure and HLA in healthy donors. The PCR was carried out with 60 Vbeta primers and 13 Jbeta primers. Assay used: immunoSEQ multiplex PCR; TCRdb lists only in-frame clones, some missing. The sample gives more than 95,000 clones, roughly 80% of which show up once; approximately 6% is in the top ten. Sequenced: PBMCs. These receptors originate from a woman in her thirties or forties in good health and CMV-seronegative.

The rearrangement uses TRBV12-5 and TRBJ2-3, with 11 nucleotides matching TRBD2. V gave up 3 bases and J gave up 4 bases; unmatched junction bases: 6. The CDR3 is 16 residues long. Per the germline V gene, CDR1 is LGHNT and CDR2 is FRNRAP. In DNA form, the CDR3 reads TGTGCTAGTGGTTTATTAGCGGGAGGGCCGCCAGATACGCAGTATTTT. Its translation: CASGLLAGGPPDTQYF.

The V call is TRBV15, the J call TRBJ1-4, with D maybe TRBD1 (5 bases). CDR1 is LNHNV, CDR2 YYDKDF, per germline (reference sequence). Trimming took off 1 base at V and 4 bases at J, with 7 bases between the two ends. The CDR3 spans 14 residues. The CDR3 DNA is TGTGCCACCAGCAGAGCACAGGATAATGAAAAACTGTTTTTT. Amino acid sequence: CATSRAQDNEKLFF. Full variable domain (missing parts from reference TRBV15 and TRBJ1-4): DAMVIQNPRYQVTQFGKPVTLSCSQTLNHNVMYWYQQKSSQAPKLLFHYYDKDFNNEADTPDNFQSRRPNTSFCFLDIRSPGLGDTAMYLCATSRAQDNEKLFFGSGTQLSVL.

The V and J genes are TRBV5-1 and TRBJ2-7, with 8 nucleotides matching TRBD2. The germline gives CDR1 SGHRS, CDR2 YFSETQ. V lost 1 base to trimming and J lost 6 bases; unmatched junction nucleotides: 9. The CDR3 extends over 15 amino acids. CDR3 sequence reads: CASSLKSGGGSEQYF. CDR3 DNA sequence: TGCGCCAGCAGCTTGAAGAGCGGGGGAGGTAGCGAGCAGTACTTC. Full variable domain (rest looked up from reference TRBV5-1 and TRBJ2-7): KAGVTQTPRYLIKTRGQQVTLSCSPISGHRSVSWYQQTPGQGLQFLFEYFSETQRNKGNFPGRFSGRQFSNSRSEMNVSTLELGDSALYLCASSLKSGGGSEQYFGPGTRLTVT.

J is TRBJ2-7 and V is TRBV11-2, with D possibly TRBD2 on 5 matching bases. Trimming stripped 5 bases from V and 2 bases from J, with 16 bases between. CDR1 is SGHAT, CDR2 FQNNGV, per germline. This CDR3 contains 15 residues. In DNA form, the CDR3 reads TGTGCCAGCAGCCCCATGCTGGACTCCACCTACGAGCAGTACTTC. Translating gives CASSPMLDSTYEQYF.

The chain recombines TRBV19 with TRBJ2-1; D possibly corresponds to TRBD2 (5 bases). Looked up from germline, CDR1 is LNHDA and CDR2 is SQIVND (reference sequence). V was shortened by 2 bases and J by 0 bases, with 8 bases between the two germline ends. There are 15 residues in the CDR3. The DNA for the CDR3 is TGTGCCAGTAGTATATCGGGGAGCTCCTACAATGAGCAGTTCTTC. This gives the protein CASSISGSSYNEQFF. Using reference TRBV19 and TRBJ2-1 for the parts outside the CDR3, the full variable domain is DGGITQSPKYLFRKEGQNVTLSCEQNLNHDAMYWYRQDPGQGLRLIYYSQIVNDFQKGDIAEGYSVSREKKESFPLTVTSAQKNPTAFYLCASSISGSSYNEQFFGPGTRLTVL.

The chain recombines TRBV9 with TRBJ2-3; TRBD2 matches 7 bases. V shed 0 bases, J shed 2 bases, and the junction held 6 bases outside the gene matches. The length of the CDR3 is 16 residues. Looked up from germline, CDR1 is SGDLS and CDR2 is YYNGEE. CDR3 in DNA: TGTGCCAGCAGCGTAGGGGCTAGCGGATACACAGATACGCAGTATTTT. It codes for CASSVGASGYTDTQYF. Filled out from reference TRBV9 and TRBJ2-3, the complete variable domain reads DSGVTQTPKHLITATGQRVTLRCSPRSGDLSVYWYQQSLDQGLQFLIQYYNGEERAKGNILERFSAQQFPDLHSELNLSSLELGDSALYFCASSVGASGYTDTQYFGPGTRLTVL.

The rearrangement links TRBV10-3 to TRBJ1-1; D is uncertain. The CDR3 runs to 16 residues. Looked up from germline, CDR1 is ENHRY and CDR2 is SYGVKD. V lost 1 base and J 0 bases, leaving 12 bases between the germline ends. The CDR3 DNA follows: TGTGCCATCAGTGAGTGGTCGGGTTATTTGAACACTGAAGCTTTCTTT. It is translated as CAISEWSGYLNTEAFF.

V is TRBV7-6 and J is TRBJ2-2; D call uncertain. Germline values: CDR1 SGHVS, CDR2 FNYEAQ. This CDR3 has 18 amino acids. The germline V and J ends were trimmed by 3 bases and 0 bases, with 17 bases remaining between them. DNA for the CDR3: TGTGCCAGCAGCTTCTTATCTGGCAGCGCATCGAACACCGGGGAGCTGTTTTTT. It encodes CASSFLSGSASNTGELFF.

This chain uses TRBV15 with TRBJ2-7; TRBD1 matches 8 bases. V dropped 0 bases and J dropped 3; count of bases not matched to a gene: 7. The CDR3 contains 16 residues. CDR1 and CDR2 from the germline V gene are LNHNV and YYDKDF (reference sequence). The CDR3 nucleotides read TGTGCCACCAGCAGAGATCGATACAGGGGGAACTACGAGCAGTACTTC. This translates into CATSRDRYRGNYEQYF. Drawing the rest from reference TRBV15 and TRBJ2-7, the complete variable domain is DAMVIQNPRYQVTQFGKPVTLSCSQTLNHNVMYWYQQKSSQAPKLLFHYYDKDFNNEADTPDNFQSRRPNTSFCFLDIRSPGLGDTAMYLCATSRDRYRGNYEQYFGPGTRLTVT.

This clone was picked up a small number of times. The V and J genes are TRBV10-2 and TRBJ1-1; D not certain. This CDR3 is 14 amino acids long. V was shortened by 4 bases and J by 1 base, with 10 bases between the two germline ends. Germline values: CDR1 WSHSY, CDR2 SAAADI. The CDR3 region is CASSAGRGNTEAFF. In DNA, the CDR3 is TGCGCCAGCAGTGCTGGCCGCGGGAACACTGAAGCTTTCTTT.

This clone came up a few times. The CDR3 sequence: CASSGTGIETQYF. CDR3 in DNA: TGCGCCAGCAGCGGGACAGGGATAGAGACCCAGTACTTC. The chain links TRBV5-1 to TRBJ2-5; 9 nucleotides agree with TRBD1. The germline gives CDR1 SGHRS, CDR2 YFSETQ. The CDR3 spans 13 residues. V lost 4 bases, J lost 4 bases, and 2 bases stayed unmatched.

The V gene is TRBV6-4, the J gene TRBJ1-1; TRBD1 aligns across 9 bases. The germline V gene has CDR1 MRHNA and CDR2 SNTAGT. V lost 4 bases, J lost 3 bases, and 3 bases stayed unmatched. CDR3 length equals 14 residues. The CDR3 DNA reads as TGTGCCAGCAGTGGACAGGGGGGGGACACTGAAGCTTTCTTT. Protein: CASSGQGGDTEAFF.

The chain uses TRBV18 and TRBJ2-7; D might be TRBD2 (5 bases). V was cut by 0 bases and J by 4 bases, with 7 bases left in between. Looked up from germline, CDR1 is KGHSH and CDR2 is LQKENI. The CDR3 covers 13 residues. CDR3 region: CASSPPGRYEQYF. The CDR3 bases are TGTGCCAGCTCACCACCAGGGAGATACGAGCAGTACTTC.

The chain couples TRBV11-2 to TRBJ2-5; a possible D gene is TRBD1 (6 bases). CDR1 is SGHAT, CDR2 FQNNGV, per germline. The V end was cut by 3 bases, the J end by 4 bases, with 21 bases between. The CDR3 loop spans 17 amino acids. Here the CDR3 reads CASSLGNLGGKGETQYF. As DNA, the CDR3 is TGTGCCAGCAGCTTGGGTAACTTAGGGGGTAAAGGAGAGACCCAGTACTTC.

The genes are TRBV4-3 and TRBJ2-7; possibly TRBD2 for D (6 bases). Germline V CDR1 and CDR2: LGHNA, YSLEER. Trimming stripped 4 bases from V and 2 bases from J, with 12 bases between. This CDR3 is built from 14 residues. The CDR3 loop reads CASSRAGRTYEQYF. CDR3 nucleotide sequence: TGCGCCAGCAGCCGGGCGGGGCGAACCTACGAGCAGTACTTC.

The V gene is TRBV10-2, the J gene TRBJ1-3, with 8 bases that match TRBD1. The CDR3 runs to 14 residues. Germline-derived CDR1 and CDR2 are WSHSY and SAAADI. The trim removed 2 bases at V and 4 bases at J, leaving 1 base unmatched. CDR3 protein: CASSETGGGNTIYF. As DNA, the CDR3 is TGCGCCAGCAGTGAGACAGGGGGAGGAAACACCATATATTTT.

There are a few counts of this clone. The chain joins TRBV28 to TRBJ1-2; D unresolved. Germline V gene sequence: CDR1 MDHEN, CDR2 SYDVKM. The germline V and J ends were trimmed by 10 bases and 0 bases, with 15 bases remaining between them. The CDR3 runs 14 residues. CDR3 nucleotide sequence: TGTGCCACCACATTGTTTGGCCCTAACTATGGCTACACCTTC. Protein sequence: CATTLFGPNYGYTF.

This clone was detected only a few times. The rearrangement uses TRBV5-1 and TRBJ2-5, with TRBD1 as a possible D gene (6 bases). CDR1 is SGHRS, CDR2 YFSETQ, per germline. The V gene lost 0 bases and the J gene lost 5 bases, with 11 bases spanning the gap. This CDR3 spans 14 amino acids. The CDR3 DNA is TGCGCCAGCAGCTTGGGGGGGCGCGGGGAGACCCAGTACTTC. Protein product: CASSLGGRGETQYF.